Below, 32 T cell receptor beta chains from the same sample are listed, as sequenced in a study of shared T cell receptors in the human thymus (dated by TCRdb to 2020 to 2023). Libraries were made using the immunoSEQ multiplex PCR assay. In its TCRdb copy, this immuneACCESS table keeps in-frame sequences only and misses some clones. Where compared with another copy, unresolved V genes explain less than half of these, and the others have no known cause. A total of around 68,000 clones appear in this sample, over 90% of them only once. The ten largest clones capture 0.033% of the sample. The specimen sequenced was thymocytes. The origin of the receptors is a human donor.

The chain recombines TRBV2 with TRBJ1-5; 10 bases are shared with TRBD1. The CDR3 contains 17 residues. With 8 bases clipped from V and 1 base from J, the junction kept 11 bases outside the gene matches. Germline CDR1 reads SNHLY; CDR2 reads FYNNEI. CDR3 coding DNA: TGTGCCAGCTTTTACGACAGGGGGCGCTTGAGCAATCAGCCCCAGCATTTT. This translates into CASFYDRGRLSNQPQHF.

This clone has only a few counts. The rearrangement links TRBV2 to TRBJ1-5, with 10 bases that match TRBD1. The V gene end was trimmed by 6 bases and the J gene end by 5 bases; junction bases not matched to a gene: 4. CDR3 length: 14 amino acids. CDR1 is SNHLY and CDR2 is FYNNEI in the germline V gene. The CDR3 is CASRLDRGHQPQHF. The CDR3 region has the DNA TGTGCCAGCAGGCTCGACAGGGGGCATCAGCCCCAGCATTTT.

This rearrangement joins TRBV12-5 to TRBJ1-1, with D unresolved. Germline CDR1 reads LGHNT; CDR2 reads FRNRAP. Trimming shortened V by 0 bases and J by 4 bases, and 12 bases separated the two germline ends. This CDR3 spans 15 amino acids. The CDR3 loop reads CASGLVLSSVTEAFF. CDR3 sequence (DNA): TGTGCTAGTGGTTTGGTACTGTCGTCCGTCACTGAAGCTTTCTTT.

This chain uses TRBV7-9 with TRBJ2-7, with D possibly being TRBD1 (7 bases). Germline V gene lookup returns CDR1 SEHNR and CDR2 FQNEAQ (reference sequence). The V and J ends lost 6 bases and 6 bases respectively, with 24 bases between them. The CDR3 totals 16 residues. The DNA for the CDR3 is TGTGCCAGCAGTAAGACCAGGGGGGCCGGGGATTGCGAGCAGTACTTC. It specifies CASSKTRGAGDCEQYF. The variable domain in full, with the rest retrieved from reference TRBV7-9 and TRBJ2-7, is DTGVSQNPRHKITKRGQNVTFRCDPISEHNRLYWYRQTLGQGPEFLTYFQNEAQLEKSRLLSDRFSAERPKGSFSTLEIQRTEQGDSAMYLCASSKTRGAGDCEQYFGPGTRLTVT.

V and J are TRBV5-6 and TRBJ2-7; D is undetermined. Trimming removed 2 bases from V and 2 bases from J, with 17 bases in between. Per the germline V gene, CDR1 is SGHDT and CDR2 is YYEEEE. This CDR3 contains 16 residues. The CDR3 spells CASSLGSGPIAYEQYF. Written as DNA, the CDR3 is TGTGCCAGCAGCTTAGGTTCCGGGCCAATTGCCTACGAGCAGTACTTC. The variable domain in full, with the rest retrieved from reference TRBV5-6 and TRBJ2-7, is DAGVTQSPTHLIKTRGQQVTLRCSPKSGHDTVSWYQQALGQGPQFIFQYYEEEERQRGNFPDRFSGHQFPNYSSELNVNALLLGDSALYLCASSLGSGPIAYEQYFGPGTRLTVT.

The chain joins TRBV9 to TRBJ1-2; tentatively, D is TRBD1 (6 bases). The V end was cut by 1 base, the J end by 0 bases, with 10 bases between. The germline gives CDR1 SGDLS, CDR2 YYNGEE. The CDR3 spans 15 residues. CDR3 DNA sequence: TGTGCCAGCAGCGTATATCGGGGGCCTAACTATGGCTACACCTTC. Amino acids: CASSVYRGPNYGYTF.

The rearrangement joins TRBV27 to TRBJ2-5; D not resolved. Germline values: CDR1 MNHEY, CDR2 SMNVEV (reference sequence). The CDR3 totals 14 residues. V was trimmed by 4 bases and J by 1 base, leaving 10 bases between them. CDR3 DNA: TGTGCCAGCAGTTCCCAATATGGCCAAGAGACCCAGTACTTC. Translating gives CASSSQYGQETQYF.

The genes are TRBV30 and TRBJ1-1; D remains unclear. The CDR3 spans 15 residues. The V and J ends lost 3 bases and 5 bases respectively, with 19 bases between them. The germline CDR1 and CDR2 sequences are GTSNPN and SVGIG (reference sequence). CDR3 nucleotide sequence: TGTGCCTGGAGCGGGAAACAGAGGGTGGTAACTGAAGCTTTCTTT. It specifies CAWSGKQRVVTEAFF. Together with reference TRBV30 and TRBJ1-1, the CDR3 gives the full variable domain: SQTIHQWPATLVQPVGSPLSLECTVEGTSNPNLYWYRQAAGRGLQLLFYSVGIGQISSEVPQNLSASRPQDRQFILSSKKLLLSDSGFYLCAWSGKQRVVTEAFFGQGTRLTVV.

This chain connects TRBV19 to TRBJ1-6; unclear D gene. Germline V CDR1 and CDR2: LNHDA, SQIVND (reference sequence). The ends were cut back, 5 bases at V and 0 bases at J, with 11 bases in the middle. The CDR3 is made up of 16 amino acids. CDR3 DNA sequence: TGTGCCAGTAGTCCCATGTCAAGCTCCTATAATTCACCCCTCCACTTT. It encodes CASSPMSSSYNSPLHF.

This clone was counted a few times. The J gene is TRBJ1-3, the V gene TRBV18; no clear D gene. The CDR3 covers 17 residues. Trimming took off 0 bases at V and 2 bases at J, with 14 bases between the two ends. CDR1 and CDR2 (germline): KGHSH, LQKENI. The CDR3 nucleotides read TGTGCCAGCTCACCACCCCCCTACCCAGGAACTGGAAACACCATATATTTT. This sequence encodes CASSPPPYPGTGNTIYF.

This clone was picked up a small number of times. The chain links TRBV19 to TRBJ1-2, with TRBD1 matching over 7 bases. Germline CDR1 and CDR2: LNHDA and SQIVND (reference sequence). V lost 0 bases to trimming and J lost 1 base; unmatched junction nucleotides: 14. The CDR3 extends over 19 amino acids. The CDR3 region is CASSIEYRDRLGINYGYTF. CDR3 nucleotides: TGTGCCAGTAGTATAGAATACCGGGACAGACTTGGCATTAACTATGGCTACACCTTC. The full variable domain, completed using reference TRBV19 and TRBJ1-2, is DGGITQSPKYLFRKEGQNVTLSCEQNLNHDAMYWYRQDPGQGLRLIYYSQIVNDFQKGDIAEGYSVSREKKESFPLTVTSAQKNPTAFYLCASSIEYRDRLGINYGYTFGSGTRLTVV.

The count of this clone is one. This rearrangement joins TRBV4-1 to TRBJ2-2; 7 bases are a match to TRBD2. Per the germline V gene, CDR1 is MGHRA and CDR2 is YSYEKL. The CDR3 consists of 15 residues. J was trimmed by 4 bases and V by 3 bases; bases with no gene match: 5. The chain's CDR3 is CASSQAGVITGELFF. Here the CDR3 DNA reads TGCGCCAGCAGCCAGGCGGGGGTTATCACCGGGGAGCTGTTTTTT.

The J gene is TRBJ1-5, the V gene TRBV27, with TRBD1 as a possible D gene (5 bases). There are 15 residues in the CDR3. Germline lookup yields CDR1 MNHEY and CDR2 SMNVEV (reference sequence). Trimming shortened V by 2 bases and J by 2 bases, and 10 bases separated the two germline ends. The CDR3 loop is CASSLLGLGNQPQHF. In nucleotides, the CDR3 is TGTGCCAGCAGTTTACTGGGACTGGGCAATCAGCCCCAGCATTTT.

CDR3 sequence (DNA): TGTGCCAGCAGCCACTGGGCCACTAGCAATCAGCCCCAGCATTTT. This gives the protein CASSHWATSNQPQHF. The chain uses TRBV5-6 and TRBJ1-5; D gene uncertain. Germline CDR1 is SGHDT and CDR2 is YYEEEE. The CDR3 sequence is 15 residues long. The ends were cut back, 4 bases at V and 0 bases at J, with 11 bases in the middle. Using reference TRBV5-6 and TRBJ1-5 for the parts outside the CDR3, the full variable domain is DAGVTQSPTHLIKTRGQQVTLRCSPKSGHDTVSWYQQALGQGPQFIFQYYEEEERQRGNFPDRFSGHQFPNYSSELNVNALLLGDSALYLCASSHWATSNQPQHFGDGTRLSIL.

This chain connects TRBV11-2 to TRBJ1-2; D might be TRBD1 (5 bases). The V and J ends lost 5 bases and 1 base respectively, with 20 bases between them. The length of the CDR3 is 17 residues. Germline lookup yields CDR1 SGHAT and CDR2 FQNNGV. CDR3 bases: TGTGCCAGCAGCACACACGGGAGGGGTGTGGGTAACTATGGCTACACCTTC. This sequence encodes CASSTHGRGVGNYGYTF.

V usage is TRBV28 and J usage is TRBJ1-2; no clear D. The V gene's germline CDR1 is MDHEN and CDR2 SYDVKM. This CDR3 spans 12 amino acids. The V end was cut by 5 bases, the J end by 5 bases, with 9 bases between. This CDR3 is CASSIREYGYTF. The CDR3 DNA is TGTGCCAGCAGTATTAGGGAATATGGCTACACCTTC.

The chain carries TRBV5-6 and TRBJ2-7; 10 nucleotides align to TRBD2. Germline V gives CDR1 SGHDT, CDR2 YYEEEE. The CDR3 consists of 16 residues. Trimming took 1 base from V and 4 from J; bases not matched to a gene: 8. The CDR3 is CASSLFKRGGLYEQYF. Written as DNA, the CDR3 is TGTGCCAGCAGCTTGTTCAAGCGGGGGGGCCTTTACGAGCAGTACTTC.

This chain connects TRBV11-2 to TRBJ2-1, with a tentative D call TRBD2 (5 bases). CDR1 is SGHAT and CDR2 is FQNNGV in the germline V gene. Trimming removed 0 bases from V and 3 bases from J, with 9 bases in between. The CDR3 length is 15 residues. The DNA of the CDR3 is TGTGCCAGCAGCTTAGAGGTCGGGGACTACAATGAGCAGTTCTTC. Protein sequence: CASSLEVGDYNEQFF.

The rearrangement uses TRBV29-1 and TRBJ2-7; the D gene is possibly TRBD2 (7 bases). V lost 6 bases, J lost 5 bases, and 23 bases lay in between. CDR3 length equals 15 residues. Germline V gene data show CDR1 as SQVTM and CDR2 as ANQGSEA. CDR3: CSVLREAGARDEQYF. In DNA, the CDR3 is TGCAGCGTGCTGCGCGAGGCGGGGGCGCGGGACGAGCAGTACTTC.

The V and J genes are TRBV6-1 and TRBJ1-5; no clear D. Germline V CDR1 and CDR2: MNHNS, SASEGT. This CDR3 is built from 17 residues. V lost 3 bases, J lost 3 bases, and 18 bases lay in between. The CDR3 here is CASSEPGSNYANQPQHF. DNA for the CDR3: TGTGCCAGCAGTGAGCCGGGCAGCAACTATGCCAATCAGCCCCAGCATTTT.

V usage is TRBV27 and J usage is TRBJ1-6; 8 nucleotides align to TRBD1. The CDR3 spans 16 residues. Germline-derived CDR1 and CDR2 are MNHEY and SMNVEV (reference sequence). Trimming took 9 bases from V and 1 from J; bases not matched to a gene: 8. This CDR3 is CASGQGGKSYNSPLHF. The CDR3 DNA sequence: TGTGCCAGTGGACAGGGTGGGAAGTCCTATAATTCACCCCTCCACTTT.

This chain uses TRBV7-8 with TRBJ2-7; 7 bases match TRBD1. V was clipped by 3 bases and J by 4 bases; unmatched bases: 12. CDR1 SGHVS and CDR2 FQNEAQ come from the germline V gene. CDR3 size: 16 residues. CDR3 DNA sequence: TGTGCCAGCAGCTTGACACAGGGGTCTTGGGCGTACGAGCAGTACTTC. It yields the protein CASSLTQGSWAYEQYF.

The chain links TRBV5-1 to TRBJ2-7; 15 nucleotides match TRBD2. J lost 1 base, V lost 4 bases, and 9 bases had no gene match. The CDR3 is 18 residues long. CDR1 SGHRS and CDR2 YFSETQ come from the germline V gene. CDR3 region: CASSLWTSGGAPSYEQYF. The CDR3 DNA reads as TGCGCCAGCAGCCTCTGGACTAGCGGGGGGGCCCCTTCCTACGAGCAGTACTTC. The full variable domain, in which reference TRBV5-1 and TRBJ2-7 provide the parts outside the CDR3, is KAGVTQTPRYLIKTRGQQVTLSCSPISGHRSVSWYQQTPGQGLQFLFEYFSETQRNKGNFPGRFSGRQFSNSRSEMNVSTLELGDSALYLCASSLWTSGGAPSYEQYFGPGTRLTVT.

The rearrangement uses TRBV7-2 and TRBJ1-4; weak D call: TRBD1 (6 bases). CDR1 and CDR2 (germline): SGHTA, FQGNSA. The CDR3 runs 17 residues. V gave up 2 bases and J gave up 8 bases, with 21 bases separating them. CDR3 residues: CASSLLSSTGRVEKLFF. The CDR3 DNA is TGTGCCAGCAGCTTACTATCCTCGACAGGTAGAGTCGAAAAACTGTTTTTT.

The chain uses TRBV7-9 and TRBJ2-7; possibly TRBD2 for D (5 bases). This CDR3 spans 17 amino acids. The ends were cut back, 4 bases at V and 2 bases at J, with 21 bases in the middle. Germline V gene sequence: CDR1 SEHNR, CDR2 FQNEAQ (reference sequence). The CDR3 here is CASSSYVCREETYEQYF. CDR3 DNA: TGTGCCAGCAGCTCCTACGTTTGTCGGGAAGAAACCTACGAGCAGTACTTC.

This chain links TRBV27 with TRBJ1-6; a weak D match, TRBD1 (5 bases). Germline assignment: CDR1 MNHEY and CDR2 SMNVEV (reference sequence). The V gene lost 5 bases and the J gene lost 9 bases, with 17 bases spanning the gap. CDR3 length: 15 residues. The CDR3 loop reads CASSVTGEWGSPLHF. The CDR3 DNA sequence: TGTGCCAGCAGTGTCACAGGCGAATGGGGTTCACCCCTCCACTTT.

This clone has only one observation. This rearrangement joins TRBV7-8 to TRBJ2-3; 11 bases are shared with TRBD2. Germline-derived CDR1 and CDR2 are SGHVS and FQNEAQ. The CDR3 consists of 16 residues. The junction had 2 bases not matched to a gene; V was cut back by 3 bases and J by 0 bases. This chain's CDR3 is CASSLGLADSTDTQYF. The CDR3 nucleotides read TGTGCCAGCAGCTTGGGACTAGCGGATAGCACAGATACGCAGTATTTT.

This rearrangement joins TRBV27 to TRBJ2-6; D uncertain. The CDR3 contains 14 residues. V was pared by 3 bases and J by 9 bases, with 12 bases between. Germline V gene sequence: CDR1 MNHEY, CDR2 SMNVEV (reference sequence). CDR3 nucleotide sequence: TGTGCCAGCAGTTTTGGTCCTAGAGTCAACGTCCTGACTTTC. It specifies CASSFGPRVNVLTF.

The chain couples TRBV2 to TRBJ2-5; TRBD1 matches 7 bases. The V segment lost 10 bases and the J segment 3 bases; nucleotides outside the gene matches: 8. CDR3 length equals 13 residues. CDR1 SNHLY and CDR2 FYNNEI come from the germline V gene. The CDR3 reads CATRPGQKETQYF. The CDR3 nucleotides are TGTGCCACCCGGCCGGGACAGAAAGAGACCCAGTACTTC.

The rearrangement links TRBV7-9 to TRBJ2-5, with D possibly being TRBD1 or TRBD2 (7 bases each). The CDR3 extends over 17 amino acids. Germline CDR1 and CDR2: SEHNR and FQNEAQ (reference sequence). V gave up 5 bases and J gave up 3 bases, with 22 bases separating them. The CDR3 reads CASSRGLGQLAEETQYF. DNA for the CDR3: TGTGCCAGCAGCCGAGGGCTGGGACAGCTAGCGGAAGAGACCCAGTACTTC.

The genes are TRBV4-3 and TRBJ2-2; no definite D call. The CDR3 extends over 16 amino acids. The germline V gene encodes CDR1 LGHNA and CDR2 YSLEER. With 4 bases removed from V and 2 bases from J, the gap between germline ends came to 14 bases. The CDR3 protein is CASSRSGPPNTGELFF. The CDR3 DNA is TGCGCCAGCAGCCGGTCAGGCCCACCTAACACCGGGGAGCTGTTTTTT.

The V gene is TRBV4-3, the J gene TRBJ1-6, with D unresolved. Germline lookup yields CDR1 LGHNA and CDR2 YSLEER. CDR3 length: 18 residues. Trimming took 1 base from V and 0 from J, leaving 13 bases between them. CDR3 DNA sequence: TGCGCCAGCAGCCAAGGAAGGGCGAGCATCTCCTATAATTCACCCCTCCACTTT. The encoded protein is CASSQGRASISYNSPLHF.